This TCR beta chain was recorded in a study of OX40 agonist ivuxolimab in advanced cancers. For the study at large: The patients received ivuxolimab by intravenous route every 2 weeks at 0.01 to 10 mg/kg. Averaging roughly 60 years in age, with a range of about 23 to 79, the cohort was 65% to 85% male.

Whole-study findings and limits: Some patients who did not respond also had low normalized T-cell clonal expansion. The CD4+ and CD8+ T cells in the blood had expanded clonally by week 6 at 0.1 to 3.0 mg/kg.

This clone came up a few times. The target antigen is unknown. Data came from immunoSEQ multiplex PCR; TCRdb stores just in-frame clones and leaves some out. This table holds about 22,000 clones, 79% found once. Trimming took off 2 bases at V and 2 bases at J, with 7 bases between the two ends. The CDR3 sequence is 13 residues long. Germline values: CDR1 GTSNPN, CDR2 SVGIG (reference sequence). The sample in question was CD4+ or CD8+ T cells sorted from blood, obtained in a trial of the OX40 agonist ivuxolimab. The chain couples TRBV30 to TRBJ1-5; D ambiguous. This receptor was identified in an adult with an advanced solid tumor such as melanoma, head and neck, liver or kidney cancer. This CDR3 reads CAWSPGGNQPQHF. In nucleotides, the CDR3 is TGTGCCTGGAGTCCCGGGGGCAATCAGCCCCAGCATTTT. Full variable domain (rest looked up from reference TRBV30 and TRBJ1-5): SQTIHQWPATLVQPVGSPLSLECTVEGTSNPNLYWYRQAAGRGLQLLFYSVGIGQISSEVPQNLSASRPQDRQFILSSKKLLLSDSGFYLCAWSPGGNQPQHFGDGTRLSIL.